These T cell receptor beta chains were read from a single sample in a study of T cell responses to AZD1222 COVID-19 vaccine. Using immunoSEQ multiplex PCR, the repertoire was profiled, and TCRdb retains in-frame clones only, with some absent. This repertoire shows about 110,000 clones, 91% found once; its top ten account for 7% to 9%. The sequenced sample was peripheral blood, obtained on day 0 of AZD1222 vaccination. These TCRs come from an adult in good health. The CDR3 runs from the conserved cysteine through the conserved F or W.

cdr3_aa j_call v_call
CASSVDSRSNQPQHF TRBJ1-5 TRBV9
CASSQPQGIGYNEQFF TRBJ2-1 TRBV3-1/TRBV3-2
CASSQGVVAGNTEAFF TRBJ1-1 TRBV3-1/TRBV3-2
CASGGSRNTQYF TRBJ2-3 TRBV18
CASRPGNEPYEQYF TRBJ2-7 TRBV6-5
CASSAWDRGRSSYNSPLHF TRBJ1-6 TRBV6-1
CASSDRTGGQPQHF TRBJ1-5 TRBV2
CASSPTGLYGYTF TRBJ1-2 TRBV4-1
CASHRGTGSSTDTQYF TRBJ2-3 TRBV10-2
CASTPGTGGEKLFF TRBJ1-4 TRBV7-9
CASSTQQGGLTEAFF TRBJ1-1 TRBV5-4
CASRGRDRSPLHF TRBJ1-6 TRBV7-2
CASSLVAWSGNSPLHF TRBJ1-6 TRBV7-2
CAGNRVNTEAFF TRBJ1-1 TRBV2
CASSPGQGPYTEAFF TRBJ1-1 TRBV7-2
CASSSGTGDGTQYF TRBJ2-5 TRBV5-1
CASSFFRSGELFF TRBJ2-2 TRBV12-3/TRBV12-4
CASSDVVAGQETQYF TRBJ2-5 TRBV25-1
CASSYGTGGGYTF TRBJ1-2 TRBV6-5
CASSRTQGFSPWLLHF TRBJ1-6 TRBV3-1/TRBV3-2
CASNSLGGESYTF TRBJ1-2 TRBV7-9
CASSFGEGNSYNEQFF TRBJ2-1 TRBV7-3
CASTEAGGAGELFF TRBJ2-2 TRBV5-1
CASSGGTSWDQPQHF TRBJ1-5 TRBV19
CASSFGDHYGYTF TRBJ1-2 TRBV27
CAWSHGENQPQHF TRBJ1-5 TRBV30
CASTAGEWGGYTF TRBJ1-2 TRBV6-5
CASSGRQESYEQYF TRBJ2-7 TRBV9
CASSVAGVTDTQYF TRBJ2-3 TRBV9
CASSPGQGADTQYF TRBJ2-3 TRBV4-3
CASSSYVRYEQYF TRBJ2-7 TRBV6-5
CASSPPSSGGETQYF TRBJ2-5 TRBV18
CASSSALGAYEQYF TRBJ2-7 TRBV6-5
CSARGQGEAFF TRBJ1-1 TRBV20-1
CASSLERVTLGEQYF TRBJ2-7 TRBV4-3
CASSPTGVDEKLFF TRBJ1-4 TRBV18
CASSFQGSYGYTF TRBJ1-2 TRBV12-3/TRBV12-4
CASSQAVDRTGLFQPQHF TRBJ1-5 TRBV4-1
CASSKGLAGDTDTQYF TRBJ2-3 TRBV21-1
CASSLAGGADTQYF TRBJ2-3 TRBV7-2
CAWGVSYEQYF TRBJ2-7 TRBV30